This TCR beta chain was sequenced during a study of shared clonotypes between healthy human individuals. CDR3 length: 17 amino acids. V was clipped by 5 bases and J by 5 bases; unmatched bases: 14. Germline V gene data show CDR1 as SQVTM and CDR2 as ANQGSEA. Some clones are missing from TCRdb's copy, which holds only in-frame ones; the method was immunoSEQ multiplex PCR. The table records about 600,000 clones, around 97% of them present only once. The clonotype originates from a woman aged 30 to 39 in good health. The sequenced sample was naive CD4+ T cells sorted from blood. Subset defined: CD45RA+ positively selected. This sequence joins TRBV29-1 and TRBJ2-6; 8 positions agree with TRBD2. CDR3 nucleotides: TGCAGCGTTACTCAAGGACTAGCATCAAGTCGGGCCAACGTCCTGACTTTC. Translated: CSVTQGLASSRANVLTF.